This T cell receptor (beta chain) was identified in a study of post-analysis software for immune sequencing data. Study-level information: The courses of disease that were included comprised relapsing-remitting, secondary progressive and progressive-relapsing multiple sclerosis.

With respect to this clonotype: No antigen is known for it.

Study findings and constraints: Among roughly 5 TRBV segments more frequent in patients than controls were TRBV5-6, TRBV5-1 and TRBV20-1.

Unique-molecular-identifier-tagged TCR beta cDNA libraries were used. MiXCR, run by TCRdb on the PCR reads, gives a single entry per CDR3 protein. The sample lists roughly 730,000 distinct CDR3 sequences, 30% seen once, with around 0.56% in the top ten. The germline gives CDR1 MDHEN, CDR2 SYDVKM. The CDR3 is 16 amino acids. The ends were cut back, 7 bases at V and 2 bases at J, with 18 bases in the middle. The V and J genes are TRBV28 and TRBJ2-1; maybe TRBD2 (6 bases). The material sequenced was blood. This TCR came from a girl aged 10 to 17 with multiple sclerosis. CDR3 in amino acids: CASTRPGLDAYNEQFF. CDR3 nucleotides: TGTGCCAGCACTCGACCGGGACTCGACGCCTACAATGAGCAGTTCTTC.